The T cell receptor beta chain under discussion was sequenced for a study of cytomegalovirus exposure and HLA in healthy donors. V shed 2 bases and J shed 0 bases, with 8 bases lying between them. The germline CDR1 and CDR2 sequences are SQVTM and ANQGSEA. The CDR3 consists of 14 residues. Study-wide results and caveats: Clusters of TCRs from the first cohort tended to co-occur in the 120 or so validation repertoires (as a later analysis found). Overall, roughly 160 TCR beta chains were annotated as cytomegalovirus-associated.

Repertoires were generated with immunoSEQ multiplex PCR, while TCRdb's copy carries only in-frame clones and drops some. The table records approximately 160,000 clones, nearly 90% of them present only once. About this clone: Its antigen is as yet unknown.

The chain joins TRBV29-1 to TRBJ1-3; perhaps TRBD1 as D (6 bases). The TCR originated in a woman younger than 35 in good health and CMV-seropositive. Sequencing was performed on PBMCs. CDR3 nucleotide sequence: TGCAGCGTTGAACAGGGGTTCTCTGGAAACACCATATATTTT. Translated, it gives CSVEQGFSGNTIYF.